This record covers a single T cell receptor beta chain. Trimming removed 5 bases at V and 5 bases at J, with 12 bases between. Germline V gene lookup returns CDR1 SGHAT and CDR2 FQNNGV. This CDR3 contains 13 residues. The data stem from a study of early T cells in non-severe SARS-CoV-2 infection. TCRdb re-derived calls from the 5' RACE reads in MiXCR, one entry per CDR3 protein. The data hold about 67,000 distinct CDR3 sequences, with 9.5% to 13% observed a single time. The chain carries TRBV11-2 and TRBJ1-2; weak D call: TRBD1 (6 bases). Sequenced: whole blood. This clonotype originated in an adult who was a healthcare worker with PCR-confirmed SARS-CoV-2 infection or an uninfected control (not recorded which). The CDR3 loop is CASSLQGGYGYTF. The CDR3, as DNA: TGTGCCAGCAGCCTACAGGGTGGATATGGCTACACCTTC.